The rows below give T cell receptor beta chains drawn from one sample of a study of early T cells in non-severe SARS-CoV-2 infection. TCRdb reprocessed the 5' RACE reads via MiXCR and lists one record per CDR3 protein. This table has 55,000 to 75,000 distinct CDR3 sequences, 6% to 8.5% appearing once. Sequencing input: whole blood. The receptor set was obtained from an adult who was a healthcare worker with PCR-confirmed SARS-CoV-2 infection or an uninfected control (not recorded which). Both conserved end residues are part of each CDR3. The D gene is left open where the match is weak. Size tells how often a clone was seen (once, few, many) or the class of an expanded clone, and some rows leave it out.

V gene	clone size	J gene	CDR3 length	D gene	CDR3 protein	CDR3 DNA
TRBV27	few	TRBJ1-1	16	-	CASSSRTGLRTAEAFF	TGTGCCAGCAGTTCTCGAACAGGGCTGAGAACGGCTGAAGCTTTCTTT
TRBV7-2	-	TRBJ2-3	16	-	CASSSSSVRTTDTQYF	TGTGCCAGCAGCTCATCGAGTGTACGGACCACAGATACGCAGTATTTT
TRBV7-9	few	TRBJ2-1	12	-	CASSPNIHEQFF	TGTGCCAGCAGCCCAAATATCCATGAGCAGTTCTTC
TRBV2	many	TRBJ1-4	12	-	CASARVNEKLFF	TGTGCCAGTGCCCGGGTTAATGAAAAACTGTTTTTT
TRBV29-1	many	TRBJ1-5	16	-	CSVAFNSGAENQPQHF	TGCAGCGTCGCCTTTAATTCTGGGGCAGAAAATCAGCCCCAGCATTTT
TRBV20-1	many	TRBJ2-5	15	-	CSARETAAGFKTQYF	TGCAGTGCTAGAGAGACTGCGGCAGGTTTCAAGACCCAGTACTTC
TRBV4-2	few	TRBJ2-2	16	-	CASSQDSRGWTGELFF	TGTGCCAGCAGCCAAGATAGTAGGGGGTGGACCGGGGAGCTGTTTTTT
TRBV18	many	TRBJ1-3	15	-	CASSPVGVPGNTIYF	TGTGCCAGCTCACCCGTCGGGGTCCCTGGAAACACCATATATTTT
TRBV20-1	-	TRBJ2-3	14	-	CSARGIGATDTQYF	TGCAGTGCTAGAGGTATTGGAGCCACAGATACGCAGTATTTT
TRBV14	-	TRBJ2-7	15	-	CASSQGDGRTYQQYF	TGTGCCAGCAGCCAAGGGGACGGGAGAACCTACCAGCAGTACTTC
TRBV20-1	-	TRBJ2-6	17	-	CSAGHTLGSSGANVLTF	TGCAGTGCTGGACACACCCTAGGGTCCTCTGGGGCCAACGTCCTGACTTTC
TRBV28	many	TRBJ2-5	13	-	CASSWGPRETQYF	TGTGCCAGCAGTTGGGGACCGCGAGAGACCCAGTACTTC
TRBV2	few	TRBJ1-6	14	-	CASSEDPRDSPLHF	TGTGCCAGCAGTGAAGACCCCCGGGATTCACCCCTCCACTTT
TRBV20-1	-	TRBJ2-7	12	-	CSASGGTYEQYF	TGCAGTGCTAGCGGCGGGACCTACGAGCAGTACTTC
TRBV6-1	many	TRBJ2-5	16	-	CASREGWDPGKETQYF	TGTGCCAGCAGAGAAGGATGGGACCCCGGGAAAGAGACCCAGTACTTC
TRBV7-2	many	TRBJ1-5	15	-	CASSLRQVGNQPQHF	TGTGCCAGCAGCCTCCGACAGGTCGGCAATCAGCCCCAGCATTTT
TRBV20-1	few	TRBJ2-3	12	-	CSAGGQLDTQYF	TGCAGTGCTGGAGGACAGTTAGATACGCAGTATTTT
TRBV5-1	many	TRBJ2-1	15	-	CASSWDRSSYNEQFF	TGCGCCAGCAGCTGGGACCGGAGCTCCTACAATGAGCAGTTCTTC
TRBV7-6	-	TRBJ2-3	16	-	CASSPRTGGDTDTQYF	TGTGCCAGCAGCCCTCGGACTGGGGGTGACACAGATACGCAGTATTTT
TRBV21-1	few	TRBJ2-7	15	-	CASSKSHSNSYEQYF	TGTGCCAGCAGCAAAAGTCACAGTAACTCCTACGAGCAGTACTTC
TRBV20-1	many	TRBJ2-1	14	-	CSARVGGKDNEQFF	TGCAGTGCTAGAGTGGGCGGGAAGGACAATGAGCAGTTCTTC
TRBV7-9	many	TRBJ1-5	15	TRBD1	CASSQQGGSNQPQHF	TGTGCCAGCAGCCAACAGGGGGGGAGCAATCAGCCCCAGCATTTT
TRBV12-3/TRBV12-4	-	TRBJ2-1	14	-	CASILTPGRNEQFF	TGTGCCAGCATCCTCACACCAGGCCGCAATGAGCAGTTCTTC
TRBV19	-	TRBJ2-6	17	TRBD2	CASSVSGRASGANVLTF	TGTGCCAGTAGTGTTAGCGGGAGGGCCTCTGGGGCCAACGTCCTGACTTTC
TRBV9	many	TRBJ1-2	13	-	CASSVETGWGYTF	TGTGCCAGCAGCGTAGAAACAGGCTGGGGCTACACCTTC